This T cell receptor (beta chain) was observed in a study of blood T cell repertoires in COVID-19. As for the study in general: PBMCs, B-cell-depleted T cells, or T cells were the source of the cDNA or gDNA that made up the material.

The age range of participants was about 18 to 95 years, with residence in roughly 25 US areas. Recovered participants had two consecutive negative NP/OP PCR tests, healthcare professional clearance, or symptom resolution. Sequencing used immunoSEQ multiplex PCR; TCRdb keeps in-frame clones, though not all of them. The repertoire holds roughly 280,000 clones, with more than 80% as singletons. The TCR originated in a woman aged 18-29 years who had recovered from COVID-19. Sequenced material: PBMCs or T cells enriched from blood (not recorded which).

The CDR3 region has the DNA TGTGCCATCAGTGGGGGCGTGGAGAGCTCCTACGAGCAGTACTTC. Translated, it gives CAISGGVESSYEQYF. The chain links TRBV10-3 to TRBJ2-7, with D tentatively TRBD1 (5 bases). This CDR3 contains 15 residues. The ends were cut back, 4 bases at V and 0 bases at J, with 13 bases in the middle. CDR1 and CDR2 (germline): ENHRY, SYGVKD.